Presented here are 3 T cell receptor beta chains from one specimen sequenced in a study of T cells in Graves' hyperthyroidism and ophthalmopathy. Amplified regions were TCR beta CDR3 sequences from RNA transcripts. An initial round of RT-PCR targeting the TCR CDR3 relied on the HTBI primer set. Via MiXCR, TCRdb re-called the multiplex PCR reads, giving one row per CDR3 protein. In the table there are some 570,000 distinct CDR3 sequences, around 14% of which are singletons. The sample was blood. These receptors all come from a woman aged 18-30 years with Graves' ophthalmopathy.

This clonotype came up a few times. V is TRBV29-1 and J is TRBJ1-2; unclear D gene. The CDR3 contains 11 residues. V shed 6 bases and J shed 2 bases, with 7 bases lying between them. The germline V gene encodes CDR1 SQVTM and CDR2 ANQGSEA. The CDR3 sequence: CSVSWNYGYTF. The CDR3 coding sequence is TGCAGCGTATCCTGGAACTATGGCTACACCTTC.

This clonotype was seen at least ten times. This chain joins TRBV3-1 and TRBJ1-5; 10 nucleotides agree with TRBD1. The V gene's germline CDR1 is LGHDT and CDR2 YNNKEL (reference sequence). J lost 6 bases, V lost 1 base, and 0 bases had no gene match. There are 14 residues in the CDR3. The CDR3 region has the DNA TGTGCCAGCAGCCAAGGACAGGGGGCTCAGCCCCAGCATTTT. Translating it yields CASSQGQGAQPQHF. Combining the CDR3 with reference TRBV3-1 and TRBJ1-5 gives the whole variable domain DTAVSQTPKYLVTQMGNDKSIKCEQNLGHDTMYWYKQDSKKFLKIMFSYNNKELIINETVPNRFSPKSPDKAHLNLHINSLELGDSAVYFCASSQGQGAQPQHFGDGTRLSIL.

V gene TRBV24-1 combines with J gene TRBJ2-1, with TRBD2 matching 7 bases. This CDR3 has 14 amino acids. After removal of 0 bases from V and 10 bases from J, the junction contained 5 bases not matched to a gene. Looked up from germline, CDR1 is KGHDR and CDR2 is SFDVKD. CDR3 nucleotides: TGTGCCACCAGTGATTTGCGCGGGAGTTACGAGCAGTTCTTC. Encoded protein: CATSDLRGSYEQFF.